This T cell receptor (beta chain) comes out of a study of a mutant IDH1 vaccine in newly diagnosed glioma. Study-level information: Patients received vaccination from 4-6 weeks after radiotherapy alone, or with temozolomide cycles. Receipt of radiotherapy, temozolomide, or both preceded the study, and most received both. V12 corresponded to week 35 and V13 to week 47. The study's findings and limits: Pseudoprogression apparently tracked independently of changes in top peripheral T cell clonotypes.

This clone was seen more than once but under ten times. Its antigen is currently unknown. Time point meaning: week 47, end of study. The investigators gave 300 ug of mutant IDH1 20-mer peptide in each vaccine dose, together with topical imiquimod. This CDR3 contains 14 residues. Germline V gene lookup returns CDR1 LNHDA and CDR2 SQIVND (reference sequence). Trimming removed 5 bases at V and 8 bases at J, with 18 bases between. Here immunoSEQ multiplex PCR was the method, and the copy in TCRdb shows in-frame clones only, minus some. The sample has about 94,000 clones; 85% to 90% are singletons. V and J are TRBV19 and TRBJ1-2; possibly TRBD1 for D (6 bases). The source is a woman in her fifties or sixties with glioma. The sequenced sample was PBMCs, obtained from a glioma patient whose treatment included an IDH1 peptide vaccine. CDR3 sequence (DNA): TGTGCCAGTAGTGGTAATACAGGGTTCGGCGGCTACACCTTC. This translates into CASSGNTGFGGYTF.